This passage covers 10 T cell receptor beta chains from one sample sequenced in a study of shared clonotypes between healthy human individuals. Only CD45RO-negative cells positively selected for CCR7 counted as naive CD8 cells, so terminally differentiated effector memory CD45RA+ cells were excluded. Profiling relied on immunoSEQ multiplex PCR, and the TCRdb table lists in-frame clones only, not all of them. The data hold about 2,200,000 clones, with roughly 91% observed a single time. Sequencing was performed on naive CD8+ T cells from PBMCs. The receptors come from a man aged 18 to 29 in good health. Some clones in this sample may be carry-over from other donors' samples.

The V gene is TRBV11-2, the J gene TRBJ2-7; no firm D call. The CDR3 runs to 13 residues. The germline V gene encodes CDR1 SGHAT and CDR2 FQNNGV. V lost 8 bases and J lost 0, with 11 bases in between. CDR3 loop: CASQDRTSYEQYF. DNA of the CDR3: TGTGCCAGCCAGGACCGGACCTCCTACGAGCAGTACTTC.

The chain has TRBV9 and TRBJ2-2; 7 bases map to TRBD2. This CDR3 spans 15 amino acids. With V trimmed by 3 bases and J by 2 bases, 4 bases remained unmatched. The germline CDR1 and CDR2 sequences are SGDLS and YYNGEE. In nucleotides, the CDR3 is TGTGCCAGCAGCGCCGCGGGGGACAACACCGGGGAGCTGTTTTTT. Its translation is CASSAAGDNTGELFF.

The chain has TRBV27 and TRBJ2-7; 8 nucleotides line up with TRBD1. The germline gives CDR1 MNHEY, CDR2 SMNVEV (reference sequence). V was clipped by 5 bases and J by 3 bases; unmatched bases: 12. The CDR3 spans 16 residues. Here the CDR3 DNA reads TGTGCCAGCAGTACTCTCAGGGGGCCCGGGTACTACGAGCAGTACTTC. Amino acid sequence: CASSTLRGPGYYEQYF.

In regard to this clone: Other DNA variants within this sample encode the same CDR3. The V and J genes are TRBV7-9 and TRBJ2-3, with D possibly being TRBD2 (6 bases). CDR1 is SEHNR, CDR2 FQNEAQ, per germline (reference sequence). The CDR3 has 15 amino acids. Deletions cut 5 bases from V and 0 bases from J, with 12 bases between. CDR3 in DNA: TGTGCCAGCAGCCCCCCGGGACTTAGCACAGATACGCAGTATTTT. Protein: CASSPPGLSTDTQYF.

The chain recombines TRBV11-2 with TRBJ2-7, with 12 bases lining up with TRBD2. The CDR3 totals 16 residues. The V segment lost 5 bases and the J segment 5 bases; nucleotides outside the gene matches: 10. CDR1 is SGHAT, CDR2 FQNNGV, per germline. The chain's CDR3 is CASSQETSGRVHEQYF. The CDR3 DNA is TGTGCCAGCAGCCAAGAGACTAGCGGGAGAGTCCACGAGCAGTACTTC.

This chain uses TRBV19 with TRBJ1-1; weak D call: TRBD1 (6 bases). Per the germline V gene, CDR1 is LNHDA and CDR2 is SQIVND (reference sequence). CDR3 size: 18 residues. The V and J ends lost 5 bases and 0 bases respectively, with 22 bases between them. CDR3 nucleotide sequence: TGTGCCAGTAGTCCACGGAGAGGGGGGGGACCGATGAACACTGAAGCTTTCTTT. Translating it yields CASSPRRGGGPMNTEAFF.

This chain connects TRBV28 to TRBJ1-2, with 9 nucleotides matching TRBD1. V dropped 4 bases and J dropped 1; count of bases not matched to a gene: 10. Germline loops: CDR1 MDHEN, CDR2 SYDVKM. The CDR3 covers 17 residues. This chain's CDR3 is CASSSRTGAYFNYGYTF. CDR3 DNA: TGTGCCAGCAGTTCGAGGACAGGGGCATACTTTAACTATGGCTACACCTTC.

The CDR3, as DNA: TGCAGTGCTAGAGGAGATGTGCAGTACTTC. Protein product: CSARGDVQYF. This sequence joins TRBV20-1 and TRBJ2-7; D remains ambiguous. The CDR3 length is 10 residues. V lost 1 base to trimming and J lost 9 bases, with 7 bases between them. The germline CDR1 and CDR2 sequences are DFQATT and SNEGSKA (reference sequence).

This CDR3 reads CASSVDLQGDGTDTQYF. The CDR3, as DNA: TGTGCCAGCAGCGTAGATCTCCAGGGGGACGGCACAGATACGCAGTATTTT. V is TRBV9 and J is TRBJ2-3; the match to TRBD1 covers 7 bases. Germline V gene lookup returns CDR1 SGDLS and CDR2 YYNGEE. The CDR3 consists of 17 residues. The ends lost 0 bases at V and 1 base at J; junction bases unmatched: 8.

The chain links TRBV10-3 to TRBJ2-5; 11 bases fit TRBD2. After removal of 7 bases from V and 0 bases from J, the junction contained 10 bases not matched to a gene. CDR3 size: 17 residues. Germline CDR1 reads ENHRY; CDR2 reads SYGVKD. CDR3 amino acids: CAINSIQTSGDQETQYF. CDR3 nucleotide sequence: TGTGCCATCAACTCAATCCAGACTAGCGGGGACCAAGAGACCCAGTACTTC.